This T cell receptor (beta chain) was documented in a study of human T cells and chemical hapten exposure. Time point specified: patch test 3, about 24 weeks after DPC sensitization. The treatment: therapeutic diphenylcyclopropenone sensitization with weekly scalp DPC. TCRdb redid the calling of the RACE reads with MiXCR, one entry per CDR3 protein. The sample includes approximately 72,000 distinct CDR3 sequences, around 10% of them seen just once. The sample holds a few counts of this clonotype. The CDR3 runs 15 residues. Germline values: CDR1 SGHVS, CDR2 FNYEAQ. Trimming took 2 bases from V and 0 from J, leaving 9 bases between them.

J is TRBJ2-3 and V is TRBV7-6, with D perhaps matching TRBD2 (5 bases). Sample: whole blood, taken in connection with sensitization to the hapten diphenylcyclopropenone (DPC). The receptor was derived from a woman aged 45-65 years with alopecia areata. Some clones in this sample may be carry-over from other donors' samples. The CDR3 DNA follows: TGTGCCAGCAGCTTACGAGCGGCTAGCACAGATACGCAGTATTTT. It specifies CASSLRAASTDTQYF.